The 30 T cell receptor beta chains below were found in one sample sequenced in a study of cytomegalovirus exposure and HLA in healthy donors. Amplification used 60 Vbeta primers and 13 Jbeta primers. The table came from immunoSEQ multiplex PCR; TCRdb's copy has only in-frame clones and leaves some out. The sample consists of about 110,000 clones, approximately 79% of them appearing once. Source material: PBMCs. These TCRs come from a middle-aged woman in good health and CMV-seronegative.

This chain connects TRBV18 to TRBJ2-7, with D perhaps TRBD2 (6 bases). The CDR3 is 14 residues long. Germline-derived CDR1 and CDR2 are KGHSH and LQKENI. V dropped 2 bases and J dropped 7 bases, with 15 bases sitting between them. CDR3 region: CASSPGTFRAEQYF. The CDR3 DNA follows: TGTGCCAGCTCACCAGGGACTTTCAGGGCGGAGCAGTACTTC.

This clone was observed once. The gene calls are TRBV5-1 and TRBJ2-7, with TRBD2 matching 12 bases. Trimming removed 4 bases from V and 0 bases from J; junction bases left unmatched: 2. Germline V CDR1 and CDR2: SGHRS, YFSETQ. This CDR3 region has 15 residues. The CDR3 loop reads CASSLTSGSSYEQYF. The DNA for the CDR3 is TGCGCCAGCAGCCTGACTAGCGGGAGCTCCTACGAGCAGTACTTC.

This CDR3 reads CASSYRTGRYEQYF. The DNA of the CDR3 is TGTGCCAGCAGTTACCGGACAGGGCGCTACGAGCAGTACTTC. This chain uses TRBV27 with TRBJ2-7, with TRBD1 identical over 8 bases. V trimming: 4 bases; J trimming: 3 bases; junction bases outside the gene matches: 5. Germline V gene lookup returns CDR1 MNHEY and CDR2 SMNVEV (reference sequence). The CDR3 is 14 residues long.

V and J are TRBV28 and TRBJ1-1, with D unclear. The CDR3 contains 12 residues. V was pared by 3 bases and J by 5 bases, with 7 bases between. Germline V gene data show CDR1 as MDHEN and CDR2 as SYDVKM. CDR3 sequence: CASSFEETEAFF. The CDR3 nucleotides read TGTGCCAGCAGTTTTGAGGAAACTGAAGCTTTCTTT.

For the CDR3, the DNA is TGTGCCAGCAGCCCACGGGACAGGGCCCACGAGCAGTACTTC. Encoded protein: CASSPRDRAHEQYF. The V and J genes are TRBV7-9 and TRBJ2-7, with 9 nucleotides matching TRBD1. V lost 5 bases to trimming and J lost 5 bases; unmatched junction nucleotides: 7. The CDR3 is 14 amino acids. Germline assignment: CDR1 SEHNR and CDR2 FQNEAQ (reference sequence).

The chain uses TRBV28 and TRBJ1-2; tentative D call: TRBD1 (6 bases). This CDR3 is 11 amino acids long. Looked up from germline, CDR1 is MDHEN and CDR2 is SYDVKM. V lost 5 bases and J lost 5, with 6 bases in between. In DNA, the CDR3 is TGTGCCAGCAGTGGACAGTATGGCTACACCTTC. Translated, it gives CASSGQYGYTF.

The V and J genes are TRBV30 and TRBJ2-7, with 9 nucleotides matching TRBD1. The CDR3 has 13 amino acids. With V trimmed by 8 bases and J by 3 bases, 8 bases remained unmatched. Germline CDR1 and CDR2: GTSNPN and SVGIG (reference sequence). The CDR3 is CAQDRGGGYEQYF. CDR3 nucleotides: TGTGCCCAGGACAGGGGTGGAGGCTACGAGCAGTACTTC.

The CDR3 region is CASSVGARMAVYMGYTF. The CDR3, as DNA: TGTGCCAGCAGCGTGGGAGCTCGGATGGCAGTTTATATGGGCTACACCTTC. The chain uses TRBV9 and TRBJ1-2; D unresolved. The germline gives CDR1 SGDLS, CDR2 YYNGEE. The CDR3 runs to 17 residues. The ends were cut back, 2 bases at V and 8 bases at J, with 25 bases in the middle.

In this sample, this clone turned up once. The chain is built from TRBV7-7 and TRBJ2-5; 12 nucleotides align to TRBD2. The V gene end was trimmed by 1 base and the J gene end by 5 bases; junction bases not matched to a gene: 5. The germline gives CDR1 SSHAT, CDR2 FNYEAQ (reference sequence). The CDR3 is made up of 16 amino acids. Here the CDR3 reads CASSLGLAGGGETQYF. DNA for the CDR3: TGTGCCAGCAGCTTAGGGCTAGCGGGAGGGGGCGAGACCCAGTACTTC.

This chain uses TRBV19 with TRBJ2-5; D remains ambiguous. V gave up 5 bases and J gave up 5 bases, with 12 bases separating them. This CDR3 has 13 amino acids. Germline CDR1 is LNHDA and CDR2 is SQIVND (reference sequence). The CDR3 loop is CASSAVPRETQYF. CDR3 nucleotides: TGTGCCAGTAGTGCGGTCCCGAGGGAGACCCAGTACTTC.

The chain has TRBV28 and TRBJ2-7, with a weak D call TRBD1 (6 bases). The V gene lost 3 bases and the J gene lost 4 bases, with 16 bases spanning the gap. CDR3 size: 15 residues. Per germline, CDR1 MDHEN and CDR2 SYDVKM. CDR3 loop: CASSFPYQGLYEQYF. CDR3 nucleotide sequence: TGTGCCAGCAGTTTCCCTTACCAGGGGTTGTACGAGCAGTACTTC. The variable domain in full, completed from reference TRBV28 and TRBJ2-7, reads DVKVTQSSRYLVKRTGEKVFLECVQDMDHENMFWYRQDPGLGLRLIYFSYDVKMKEKGDIPEGYSVSREKKERFSLILESASTNQTSMYLCASSFPYQGLYEQYFGPGTRLTVT.

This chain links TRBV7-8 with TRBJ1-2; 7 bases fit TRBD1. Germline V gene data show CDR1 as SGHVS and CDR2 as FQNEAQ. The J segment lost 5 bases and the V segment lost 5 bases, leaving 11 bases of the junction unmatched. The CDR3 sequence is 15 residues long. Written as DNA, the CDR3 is TGTGCCAGCAGCCGTCGGGACAGCGCTTTTTATGGCTACACCTTC. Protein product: CASSRRDSAFYGYTF.

The chain's CDR3 is CASSPGGAALYGYTF. The CDR3 DNA sequence: TGTGCCAGCAGCCCAGGGGGCGCTGCCCTCTATGGCTACACCTTC. The rearrangement uses TRBV5-6 and TRBJ1-2, with TRBD1 matching 8 bases. The CDR3 spans 15 residues. Trimming cost V 4 bases and J 4 bases; bases outside gene matches: 9. The V gene's germline CDR1 is SGHDT and CDR2 YYEEEE.

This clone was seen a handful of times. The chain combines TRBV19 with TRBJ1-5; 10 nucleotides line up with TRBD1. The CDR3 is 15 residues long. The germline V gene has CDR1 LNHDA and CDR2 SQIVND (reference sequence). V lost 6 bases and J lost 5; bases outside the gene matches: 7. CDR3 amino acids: CASSKDRGRDQPQHF. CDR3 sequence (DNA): TGTGCCAGTAGCAAGGACAGGGGGAGGGATCAGCCCCAGCATTTT.

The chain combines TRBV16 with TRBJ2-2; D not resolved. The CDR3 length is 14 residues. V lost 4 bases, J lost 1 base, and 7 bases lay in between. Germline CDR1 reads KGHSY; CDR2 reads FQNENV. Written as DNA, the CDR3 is TGTGCCAGCAGCCCGCGATTGAACACCGGGGAGCTGTTTTTT. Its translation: CASSPRLNTGELFF.

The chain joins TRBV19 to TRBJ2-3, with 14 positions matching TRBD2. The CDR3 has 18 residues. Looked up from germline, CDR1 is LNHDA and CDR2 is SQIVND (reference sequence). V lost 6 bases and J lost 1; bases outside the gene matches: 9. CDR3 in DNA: TGTGCCAGTAGATCCGGGACTAGCGGGAGTCGGCGCACAGATACGCAGTATTTT. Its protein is CASRSGTSGSRRTDTQYF.

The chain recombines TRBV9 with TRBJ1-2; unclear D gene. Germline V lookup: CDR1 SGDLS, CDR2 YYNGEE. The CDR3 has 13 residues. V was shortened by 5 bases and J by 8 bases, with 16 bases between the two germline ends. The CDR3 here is CASRDEGIRGYTF. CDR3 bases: TGTGCCAGCAGAGACGAGGGAATAAGGGGCTACACCTTC.

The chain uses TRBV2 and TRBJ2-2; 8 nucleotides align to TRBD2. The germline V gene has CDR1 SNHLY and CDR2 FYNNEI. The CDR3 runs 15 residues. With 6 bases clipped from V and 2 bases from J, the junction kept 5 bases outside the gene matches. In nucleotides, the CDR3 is TGTGCCAGCAGGCCGGGGGGGCCTAACACCGGGGAGCTGTTTTTT. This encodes CASRPGGPNTGELFF.

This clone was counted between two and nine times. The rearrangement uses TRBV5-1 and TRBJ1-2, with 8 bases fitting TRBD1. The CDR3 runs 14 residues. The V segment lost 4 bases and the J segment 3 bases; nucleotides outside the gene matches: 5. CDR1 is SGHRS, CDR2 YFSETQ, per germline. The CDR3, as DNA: TGCGCCAGCAGCAAGGACAGGGCGGACTATGGCTACACCTTC. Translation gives CASSKDRADYGYTF.

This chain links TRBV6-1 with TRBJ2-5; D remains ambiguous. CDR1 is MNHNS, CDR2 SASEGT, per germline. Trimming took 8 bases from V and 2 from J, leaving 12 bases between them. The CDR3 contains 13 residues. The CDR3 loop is CASSPGQQETQYF. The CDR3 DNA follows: TGTGCCAGCTCCCCTGGGCAGCAAGAGACCCAGTACTTC.

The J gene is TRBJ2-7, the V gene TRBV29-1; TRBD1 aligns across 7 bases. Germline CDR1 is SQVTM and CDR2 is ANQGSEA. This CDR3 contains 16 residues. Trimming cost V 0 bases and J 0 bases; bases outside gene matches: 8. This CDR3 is CSVEDRTGVSSYEQYF. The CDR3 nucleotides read TGCAGCGTTGAAGATCGAACAGGGGTTAGCTCCTACGAGCAGTACTTC.

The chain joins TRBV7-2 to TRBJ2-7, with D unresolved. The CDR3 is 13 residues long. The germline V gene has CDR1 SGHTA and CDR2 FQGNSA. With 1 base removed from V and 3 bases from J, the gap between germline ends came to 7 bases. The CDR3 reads CASSLEEIYEQYF. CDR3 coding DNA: TGTGCCAGCAGCTTAGAGGAGATCTACGAGCAGTACTTC. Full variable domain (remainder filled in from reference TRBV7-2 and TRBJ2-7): GAGVSQSPSNKVTEKGKDVELRCDPISGHTALYWYRQSLGQGLEFLIYFQGNSAPDKSGLPSDRFSAERTGGSVSTLTIQRTQQEDSAVYLCASSLEEIYEQYFGPGTRLTVT.

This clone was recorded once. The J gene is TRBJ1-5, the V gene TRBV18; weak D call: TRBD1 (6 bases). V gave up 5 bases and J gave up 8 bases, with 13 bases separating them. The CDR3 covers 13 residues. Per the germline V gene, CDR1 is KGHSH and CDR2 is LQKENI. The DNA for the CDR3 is TGTGCCAGCTCATTAACAGGGCGGGAGCCCCAGCATTTT. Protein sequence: CASSLTGREPQHF.

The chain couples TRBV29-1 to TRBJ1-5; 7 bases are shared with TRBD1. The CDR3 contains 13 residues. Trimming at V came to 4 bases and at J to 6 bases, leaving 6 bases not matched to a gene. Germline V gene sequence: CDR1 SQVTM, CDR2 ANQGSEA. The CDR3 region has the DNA TGCAGCGTTGGACAGGGTGGGGGTCAGCCCCAGCATTTT. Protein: CSVGQGGGQPQHF.

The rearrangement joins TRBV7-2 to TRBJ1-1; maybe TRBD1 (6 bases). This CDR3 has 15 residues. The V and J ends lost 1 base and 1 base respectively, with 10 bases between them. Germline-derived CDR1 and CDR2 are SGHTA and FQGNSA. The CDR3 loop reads CASSLGGGSNTEAFF. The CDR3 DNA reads TGTGCCAGCAGCTTAGGGGGGGGCTCGAACACTGAAGCTTTCTTT.

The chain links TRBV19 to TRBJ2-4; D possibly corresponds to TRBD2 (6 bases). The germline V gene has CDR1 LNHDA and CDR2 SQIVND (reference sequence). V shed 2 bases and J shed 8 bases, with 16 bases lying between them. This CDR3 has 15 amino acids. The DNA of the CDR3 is TGTGCCAGTAGTATATGGGGCGGGGATGGGGACATTCAGTACTTC. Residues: CASSIWGGDGDIQYF.

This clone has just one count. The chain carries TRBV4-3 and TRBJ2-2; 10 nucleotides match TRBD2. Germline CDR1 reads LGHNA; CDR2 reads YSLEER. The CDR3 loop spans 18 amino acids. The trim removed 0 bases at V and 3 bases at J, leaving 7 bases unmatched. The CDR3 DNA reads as TGCGCCAGCAGCCAAGAGATAGCGGGAGGAACTCACACCGGGGAGCTGTTTTTT. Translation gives CASSQEIAGGTHTGELFF.

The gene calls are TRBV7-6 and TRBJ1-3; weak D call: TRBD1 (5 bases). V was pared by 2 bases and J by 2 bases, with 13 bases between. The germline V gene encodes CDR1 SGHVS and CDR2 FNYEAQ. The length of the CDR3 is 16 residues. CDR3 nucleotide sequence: TGTGCCAGCAGCTTACAGACGGGGGGGGCTGGAAACACCATATATTTT. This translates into CASSLQTGGAGNTIYF.

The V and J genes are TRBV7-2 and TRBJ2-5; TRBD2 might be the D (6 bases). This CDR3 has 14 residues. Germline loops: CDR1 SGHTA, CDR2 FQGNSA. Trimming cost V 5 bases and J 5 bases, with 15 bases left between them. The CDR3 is CASSPMSGGETQYF. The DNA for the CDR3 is TGTGCCAGCAGCCCCATGTCCGGAGGGGAGACCCAGTACTTC. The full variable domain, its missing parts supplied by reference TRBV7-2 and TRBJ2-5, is GAGVSQSPSNKVTEKGKDVELRCDPISGHTALYWYRQSLGQGLEFLIYFQGNSAPDKSGLPSDRFSAERTGGSVSTLTIQRTQQEDSAVYLCASSPMSGGETQYFGPGTRLLVL.

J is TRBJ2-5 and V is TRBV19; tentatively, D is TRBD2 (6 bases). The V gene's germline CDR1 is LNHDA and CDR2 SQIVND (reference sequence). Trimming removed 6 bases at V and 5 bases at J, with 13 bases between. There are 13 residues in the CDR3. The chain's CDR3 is CASRPGLAETQYF. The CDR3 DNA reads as TGTGCCAGTAGGCCGGGGCTAGCGGAGACCCAGTACTTC.